This T cell receptor (beta chain) was recorded in a study of siplizumab effects on memory and regulatory T cells. Sequencing was performed with immunoSEQ multiplex PCR; in TCRdb, only in-frame clones are kept and a portion is missing. The top ten clones hold under 9% of a sample with roughly 9,600 clones, around 40% of them seen once. Per the germline V gene, CDR1 is SGHKS and CDR2 is YYEKEE (reference sequence). The CDR3 extends over 15 amino acids. The germline V and J ends were trimmed by 3 bases and 0 bases, with 13 bases remaining between them. The mixed lymphocyte reaction cells were cocultured at 37°C for about six days. This clone appeared a few times. Its specificity is not known.

The source of this sequence is a human donor in good health; the cells came from an allogeneic mixed lymphocyte reaction. The chain has TRBV5-5 and TRBJ2-7, with a tentative D call TRBD2 (6 bases). Source material: CFSE-low (dividing) CD4+ T cells sorted from an allogeneic mixed lymphocyte reaction. Here the CDR3 DNA reads TGTGCCAGCAGCTACGGGACTCCTAGCTCCTACGAGCAGTACTTC. Its translation is CASSYGTPSSYEQYF.